What follows are 14 T cell receptor beta chains derived from one specimen sequenced in a study of vaccination effects on CD4 cells after COVID-19. These receptors' targets are unknown. Method: immunoSEQ multiplex PCR; TCRdb's copy keeps in-frame clones and lacks some. The sample contains about 17,000 clones, over 65% of which appear only once. Expansion of antigen-specific CD4+ T cells with viral peptide pools was carried out by the ViraFEST assay before sequencing. The culture ran for less than 12 days, and then CD4+ T cells were isolated. This individual contracted SARS-CoV-2 between March and December 2020, as verified by PCR. Vaccination of participants consisted of two doses of either the BNT162b2 or mRNA-1273 vaccine. The material sequenced was CD4+ T cells from PBMCs cultured with SARS-CoV-2 spike peptides, taken after COVID-19 vaccination. These receptors came from a human donor who had a prior SARS-CoV-2 infection.

The chain has TRBV7-8 and TRBJ2-1; D remains ambiguous. Germline CDR1 reads SGHVS; CDR2 reads FQNEAQ. CDR3 size: 14 residues. The V end was cut by 3 bases, the J end by 0 bases, with 6 bases between. CDR3 DNA: TGTGCCAGCAGCTTTGGAAGCTCCTACAATGAGCAGTTCTTC. It specifies CASSFGSSYNEQFF.

The sample holds a few counts of this clone. V is TRBV2 and J is TRBJ2-7; 7 bases fit TRBD1. CDR1 and CDR2 (germline): SNHLY, FYNNEI. J lost 2 bases, V lost 6 bases, and 10 bases had no gene match. The CDR3 contains 15 residues. The CDR3 here is CASRRFDREAYEQYF. The DNA of the CDR3 is TGTGCCAGCAGAAGATTCGACAGGGAAGCCTACGAGCAGTACTTC.

This sequence joins TRBV7-3 and TRBJ2-2, with TRBD2 matching over 11 bases. The CDR3 spans 15 residues. V dropped 6 bases and J dropped 6; count of bases not matched to a gene: 6. Germline V lookup: CDR1 SGHTA, CDR2 FQGTGA. The CDR3 protein is CASSRTSGRPGELFF. DNA of the CDR3: TGTGCCAGCAGTCGGACTAGCGGGCGGCCCGGGGAGCTGTTTTTT.

The rearrangement links TRBV20-1 to TRBJ2-7; 10 nucleotides align to TRBD2. This CDR3 has 14 amino acids. Germline V gene data show CDR1 as DFQATT and CDR2 as SNEGSKA (reference sequence). Trimming removed 3 bases from V and 6 bases from J; junction bases left unmatched: 8. The DNA of the CDR3 is TGCAGTGCTAGTCTTCTAGCGGGAGTCGGCGAGCAGTACTTC. Amino acid sequence: CSASLLAGVGEQYF.

The chain's CDR3 is CASSQGLAGDRDIQYF. CDR3 DNA: TGTGCCAGCAGCCAAGGACTAGCGGGGGATCGCGACATTCAGTACTTC. The chain carries TRBV14 and TRBJ2-4, with TRBD2 matching over 12 bases. V was clipped by 1 base and J by 8 bases; unmatched bases: 6. Germline CDR1 reads SGHDN; CDR2 reads FVKESK. CDR3 length: 16 residues.

The V and J genes are TRBV27 and TRBJ2-7; perhaps TRBD1 as D (5 bases). Germline V gives CDR1 MNHEY, CDR2 SMNVEV (reference sequence). CDR3 length: 17 residues. Trimming stripped 9 bases from V and 2 bases from J, with 26 bases between. Written as DNA, the CDR3 is TGTGCCAGTTGGGCCCCCAGGGCCAACGTGCCCACCTACGAGCAGTACTTC. The encoded protein is CASWAPRANVPTYEQYF.

This clone has more than one count but fewer than ten. The rearrangement uses TRBV15 and TRBJ1-3; D not resolved. This CDR3 contains 12 residues. V was shortened by 0 bases and J by 9 bases, with 6 bases between the two germline ends. Germline V lookup: CDR1 LNHNV, CDR2 YYDKDF (reference sequence). This CDR3 reads CATSRDDGTIYF. CDR3 in DNA: TGTGCCACCAGCAGAGATGATGGCACCATATATTTT. Combining the CDR3 with reference TRBV15 and TRBJ1-3 gives the whole variable domain DAMVIQNPRYQVTQFGKPVTLSCSQTLNHNVMYWYQQKSSQAPKLLFHYYDKDFNNEADTPDNFQSRRPNTSFCFLDIRSPGLGDTAMYLCATSRDDGTIYFGEGSWLTVV.

The chain is built from TRBV11-3 and TRBJ2-5; no clear D. Trimming removed 5 bases at V and 4 bases at J, with 17 bases between. The CDR3 has 15 amino acids. The germline V gene encodes CDR1 SGHNT and CDR2 YENEEA. CDR3 nucleotides: TGTGCCAGCAGCCCTAATGGGTGGGGATTAGAGACCCAGTACTTC. It translates to CASSPNGWGLETQYF.

CDR3 nucleotides: TGTGCCAGCAGAACCGGGACACGGGTGGCGCAGCCCCAGCATTTT. Its protein is CASRTGTRVAQPQHF. The chain joins TRBV6-5 to TRBJ1-5; TRBD1 is a possible D gene (6 bases). In germline, CDR1 is MNHEY, CDR2 SVGAGI. Trimming shortened V by 6 bases and J by 7 bases, and 19 bases separated the two germline ends. There are 15 residues in the CDR3.

This CDR3 reads CASSRAGGPYEQYF. CDR3 sequence (DNA): TGCGCCAGCAGCCGCGCAGGGGGCCCCTACGAGCAGTACTTC. This chain connects TRBV5-1 to TRBJ2-7, with 8 positions matching TRBD1. Trimming cost V 4 bases and J 2 bases; bases outside gene matches: 5. This CDR3 is built from 14 residues. Germline V gene sequence: CDR1 SGHRS, CDR2 YFSETQ.

For the CDR3, the DNA is TGTGCCAGCTCAACTGGACAGAACTATGGCTACACCTTC. Its translation: CASSTGQNYGYTF. V and J are TRBV18 and TRBJ1-2; D might be TRBD1 (6 bases). CDR3 length: 13 residues. Looked up from germline, CDR1 is KGHSH and CDR2 is LQKENI. Trimming cost V 5 bases and J 2 bases, with 9 bases left between them. Full variable domain (outside the CDR3, taken from reference TRBV18 and TRBJ1-2): NAGVMQNPRHLVRRRGQEARLRCSPMKGHSHVYWYRQLPEEGLKFMVYLQKENIIDESGMPKERFSAEFPKEGPSILRIQQVVRGDSAAYFCASSTGQNYGYTFGSGTRLTVV.

The CDR3 sequence is CASSLTIGGDEKLFF. The CDR3 DNA follows: TGCGCCAGCAGCTTGACTATCGGGGGGGATGAAAAACTGTTTTTT. The V call is TRBV5-1, the J call TRBJ1-4; perhaps TRBD1 as D (5 bases). Germline loops: CDR1 SGHRS, CDR2 YFSETQ. The CDR3 covers 15 residues. Between the trimmed V and J ends, which lost 1 base and 6 bases, there was a span of 13 bases.

The chain joins TRBV7-9 to TRBJ2-3; possible D gene TRBD2, 5 bases. V was clipped by 6 bases and J by 5 bases, with 15 bases between them. CDR1 and CDR2 (germline): SEHNR, FQNEAQ (reference sequence). CDR3 length equals 14 residues. The CDR3 spells CASRIFSGGDTQYF. The DNA of the CDR3 is TGTGCCAGCAGAATTTTCTCCGGAGGAGATACGCAGTATTTT.

V is TRBV6-5 and J is TRBJ2-7; the D is unclear. Per germline, CDR1 MNHEY and CDR2 SVGAGI. The V end was cut by 0 bases, the J end by 1 base, with 13 bases between. The CDR3 is made up of 16 amino acids. Written as DNA, the CDR3 is TGTGCCAGCAGTTACTCAGGGCAGTTATCTTCCTACGAGCAGTACTTC. It is translated as CASSYSGQLSSYEQYF.